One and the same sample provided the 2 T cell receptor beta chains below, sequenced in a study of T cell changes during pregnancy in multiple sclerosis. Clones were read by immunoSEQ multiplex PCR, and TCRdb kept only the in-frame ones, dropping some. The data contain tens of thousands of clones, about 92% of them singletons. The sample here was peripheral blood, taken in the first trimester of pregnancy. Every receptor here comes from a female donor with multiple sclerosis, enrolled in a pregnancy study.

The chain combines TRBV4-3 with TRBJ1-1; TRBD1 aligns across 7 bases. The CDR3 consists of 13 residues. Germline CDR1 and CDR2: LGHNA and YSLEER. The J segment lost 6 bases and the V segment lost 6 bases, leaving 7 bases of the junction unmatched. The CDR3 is CASSPTGSAEAFF. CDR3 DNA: TGCGCCAGCAGTCCGACAGGGAGCGCTGAAGCTTTCTTT.

The CDR3 reads CTSSPQSASDLSYEQYF. The DNA of the CDR3 is TGCACCAGCAGCCCTCAAAGCGCGTCAGATCTCTCCTACGAGCAGTACTTC. V usage is TRBV1 and J usage is TRBJ2-7; the table assigns TRBD2, which was not confirmed against the DNA. TRBV1 corresponds to a pseudogene. The CDR3 contains 17 residues.